What follows is one T cell receptor (beta chain) and its context. Antigen: not known. This record comes from a study of cytomegalovirus exposure and HLA in healthy donors. Looking at the study overall: As an earlier analysis found, some 170 million T cells yielded about 120 million unique TCR beta sequences. Study conclusions and caveats: TCR beta sequences numbering around 15,000 were associated with HLA alleles at 0.05 false discovery rate in a later analysis.

The PCR used 60 Vbeta and 13 Jbeta primers. The protocol was immunoSEQ multiplex PCR, while the TCRdb copy is restricted to in-frame clones and leaves out a portion. Among over 120,000 clones listed, roughly four fifths were seen once. The length of the CDR3 is 14 residues. V gave up 5 bases and J gave up 7 bases; unmatched junction bases: 9. The germline V gene encodes CDR1 SGHTA and CDR2 FQGNSA. This TCR derives from a man aged 25 to 45 in good health and CMV-seropositive. The chain employs TRBV7-2 and TRBJ1-2; the match to TRBD1 covers 8 bases. The sequenced sample consisted of PBMCs. The CDR3 sequence is CASSGTGQGRGYTF. As DNA, the CDR3 is TGTGCCAGCAGCGGGACAGGACAGGGCCGTGGCTACACCTTC.